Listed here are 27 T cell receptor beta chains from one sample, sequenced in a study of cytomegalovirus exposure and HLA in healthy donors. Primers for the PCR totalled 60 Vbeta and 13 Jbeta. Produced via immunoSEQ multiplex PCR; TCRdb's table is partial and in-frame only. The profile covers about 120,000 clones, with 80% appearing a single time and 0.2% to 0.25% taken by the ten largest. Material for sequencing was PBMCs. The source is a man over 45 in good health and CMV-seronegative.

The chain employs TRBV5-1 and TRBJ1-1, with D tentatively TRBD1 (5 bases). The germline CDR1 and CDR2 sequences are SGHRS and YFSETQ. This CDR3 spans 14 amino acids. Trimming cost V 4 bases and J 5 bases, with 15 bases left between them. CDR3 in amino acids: CASSPTGRGTEAFF. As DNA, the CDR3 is TGCGCCAGCAGCCCCACCGGGAGGGGTACTGAAGCTTTCTTT.

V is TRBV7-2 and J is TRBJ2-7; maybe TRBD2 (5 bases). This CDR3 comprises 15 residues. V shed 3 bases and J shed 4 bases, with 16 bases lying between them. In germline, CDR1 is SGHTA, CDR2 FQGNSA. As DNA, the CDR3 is TGTGCCAGCAGCTTCGATACAAGACCGGGATACGAGCAGTACTTC. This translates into CASSFDTRPGYEQYF.

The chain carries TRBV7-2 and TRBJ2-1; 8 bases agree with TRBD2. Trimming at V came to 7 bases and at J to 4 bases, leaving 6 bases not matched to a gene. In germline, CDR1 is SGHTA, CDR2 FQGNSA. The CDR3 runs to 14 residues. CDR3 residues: CASNPGLEYNEQFF. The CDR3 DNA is TGTGCCAGCAACCCGGGACTAGAGTACAATGAGCAGTTCTTC.

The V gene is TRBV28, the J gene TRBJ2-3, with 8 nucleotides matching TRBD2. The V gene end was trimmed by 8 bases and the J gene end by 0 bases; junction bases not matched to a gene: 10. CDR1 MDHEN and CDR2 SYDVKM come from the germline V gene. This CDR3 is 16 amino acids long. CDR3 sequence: CASLTGGGLSTDTQYF. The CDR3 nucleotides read TGTGCCAGCCTTACGGGGGGGGGCCTAAGCACAGATACGCAGTATTTT.

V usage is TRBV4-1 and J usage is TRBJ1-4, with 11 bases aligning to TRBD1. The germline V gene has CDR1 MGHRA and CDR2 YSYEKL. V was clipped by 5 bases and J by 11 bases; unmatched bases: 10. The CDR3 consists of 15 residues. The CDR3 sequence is CASSLRTGGEEKLFF. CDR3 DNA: TGCGCCAGCAGCTTACGGACAGGGGGCGAAGAGAAACTGTTTTTT.

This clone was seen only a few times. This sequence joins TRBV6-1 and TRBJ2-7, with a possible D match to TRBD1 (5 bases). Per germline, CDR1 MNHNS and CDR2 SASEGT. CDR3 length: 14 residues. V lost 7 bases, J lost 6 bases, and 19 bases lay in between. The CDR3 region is CASKLSGQSGEQYF. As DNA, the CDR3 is TGTGCCAGCAAGCTCTCTGGACAATCAGGCGAGCAGTACTTC.

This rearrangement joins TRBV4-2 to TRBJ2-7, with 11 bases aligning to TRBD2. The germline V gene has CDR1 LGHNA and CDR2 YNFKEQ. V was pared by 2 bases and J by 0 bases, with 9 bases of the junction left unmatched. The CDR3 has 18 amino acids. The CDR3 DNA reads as TGTGCCAGCAGCCAACCGAGGCTAGCGGGGGGAACCTCCTACGAGCAGTACTTC. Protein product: CASSQPRLAGGTSYEQYF.

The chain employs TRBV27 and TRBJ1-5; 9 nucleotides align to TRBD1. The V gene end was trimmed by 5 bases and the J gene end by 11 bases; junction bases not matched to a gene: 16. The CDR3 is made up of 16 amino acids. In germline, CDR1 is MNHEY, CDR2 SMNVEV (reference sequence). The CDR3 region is CASSHWEGTGILAQHF. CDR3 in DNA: TGTGCCAGCAGTCACTGGGAGGGGACAGGGATATTGGCCCAGCATTTT.

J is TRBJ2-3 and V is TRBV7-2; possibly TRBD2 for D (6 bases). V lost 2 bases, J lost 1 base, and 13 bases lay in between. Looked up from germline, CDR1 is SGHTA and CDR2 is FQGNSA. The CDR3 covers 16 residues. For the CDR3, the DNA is TGTGCCAGCAGCTTATTCACCGGGGGTGGCACAGATACGCAGTATTTT. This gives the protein CASSLFTGGGTDTQYF.

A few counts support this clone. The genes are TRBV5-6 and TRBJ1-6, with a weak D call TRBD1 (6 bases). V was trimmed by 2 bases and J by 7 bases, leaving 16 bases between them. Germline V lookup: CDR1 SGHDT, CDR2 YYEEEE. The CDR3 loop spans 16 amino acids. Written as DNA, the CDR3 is TGTGCCAGCAGCTTTCAGGGGCCCGTGGGGAATTCACCCCTCCACTTT. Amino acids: CASSFQGPVGNSPLHF.

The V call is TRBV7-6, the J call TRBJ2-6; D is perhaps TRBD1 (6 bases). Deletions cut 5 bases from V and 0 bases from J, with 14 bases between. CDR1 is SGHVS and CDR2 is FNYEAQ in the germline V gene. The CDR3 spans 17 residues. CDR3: CASSIGQFLSGANVLTF. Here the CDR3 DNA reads TGTGCCAGCAGCATCGGACAGTTCCTCTCTGGGGCCAACGTCCTGACTTTC.

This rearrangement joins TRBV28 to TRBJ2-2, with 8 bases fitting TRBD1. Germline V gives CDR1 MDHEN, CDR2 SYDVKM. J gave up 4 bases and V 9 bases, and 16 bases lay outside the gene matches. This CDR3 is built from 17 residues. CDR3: CASSRGQGRSATGELFF. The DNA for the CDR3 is TGTGCCAGTTCCCGCGGACAGGGTAGATCGGCCACCGGGGAGCTGTTTTTT.

The CDR3 bases are TGTGCCATCAGCGAACTAGCGGGGGACACCGGGGAGCTGTTTTTT. It translates to CAISELAGDTGELFF. The V gene is TRBV10-3, the J gene TRBJ2-2; 11 bases agree with TRBD2. Germline trimming cut 6 bases from V and 3 bases from J; bases unmatched to any gene: 3. Per the germline V gene, CDR1 is ENHRY and CDR2 is SYGVKD. The CDR3 is made up of 15 amino acids.

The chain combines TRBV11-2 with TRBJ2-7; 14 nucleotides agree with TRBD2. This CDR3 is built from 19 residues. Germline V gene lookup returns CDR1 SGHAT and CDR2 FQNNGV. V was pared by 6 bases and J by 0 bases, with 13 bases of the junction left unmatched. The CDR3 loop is CASRGYGTSGGSSSYEQYF. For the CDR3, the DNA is TGTGCCAGCAGGGGCTACGGGACTAGCGGGGGCTCAAGCTCCTACGAGCAGTACTTC.

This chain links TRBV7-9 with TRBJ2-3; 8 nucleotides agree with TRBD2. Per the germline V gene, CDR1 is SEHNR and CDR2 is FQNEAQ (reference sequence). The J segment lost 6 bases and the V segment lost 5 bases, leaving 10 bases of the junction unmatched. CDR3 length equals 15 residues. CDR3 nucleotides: TGTGCCAGCAGCCCCCAAGCGGGAGATACGGATACGCAGTATTTT. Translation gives CASSPQAGDTDTQYF.

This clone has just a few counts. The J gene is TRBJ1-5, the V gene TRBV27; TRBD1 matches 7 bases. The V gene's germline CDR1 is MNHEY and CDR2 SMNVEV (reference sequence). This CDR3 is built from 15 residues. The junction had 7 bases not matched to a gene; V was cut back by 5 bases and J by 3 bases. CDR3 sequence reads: CASSPQGRSNQPQHF. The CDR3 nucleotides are TGTGCCAGCAGTCCACAGGGGAGGTCCAATCAGCCCCAGCATTTT.

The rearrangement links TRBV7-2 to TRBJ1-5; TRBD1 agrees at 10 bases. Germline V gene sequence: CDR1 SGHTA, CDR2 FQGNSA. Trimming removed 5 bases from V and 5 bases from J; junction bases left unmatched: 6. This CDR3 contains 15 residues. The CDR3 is CASSTGTGVHQPQHF. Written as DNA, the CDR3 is TGTGCCAGCAGCACCGGGACAGGGGTGCATCAGCCCCAGCATTTT.

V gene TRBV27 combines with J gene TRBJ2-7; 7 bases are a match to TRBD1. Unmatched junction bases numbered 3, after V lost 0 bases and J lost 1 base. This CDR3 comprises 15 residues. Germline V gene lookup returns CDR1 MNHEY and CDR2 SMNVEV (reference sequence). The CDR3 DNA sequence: TGTGCCAGCAGTTTATCCCCGGGACAGTCCTACGAGCAGTACTTC. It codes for CASSLSPGQSYEQYF.

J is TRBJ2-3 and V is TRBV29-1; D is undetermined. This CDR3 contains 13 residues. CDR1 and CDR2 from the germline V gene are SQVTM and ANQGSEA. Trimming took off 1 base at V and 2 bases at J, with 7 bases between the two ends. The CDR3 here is CSVEGSYTDTQYF. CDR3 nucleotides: TGCAGCGTTGAAGGGTCCTACACAGATACGCAGTATTTT.

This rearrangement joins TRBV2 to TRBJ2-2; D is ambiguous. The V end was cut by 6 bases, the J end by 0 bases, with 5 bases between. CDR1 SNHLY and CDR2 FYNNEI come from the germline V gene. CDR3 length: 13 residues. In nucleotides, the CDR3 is TGTGCCAGCAGCCTAACGAACACCGGGGAGCTGTTTTTT. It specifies CASSLTNTGELFF.

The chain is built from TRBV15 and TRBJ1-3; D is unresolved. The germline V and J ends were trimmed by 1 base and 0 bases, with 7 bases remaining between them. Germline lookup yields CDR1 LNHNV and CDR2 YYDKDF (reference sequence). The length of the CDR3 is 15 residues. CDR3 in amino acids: CATSRVSFSGNTIYF. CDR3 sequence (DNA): TGTGCCACCAGCAGAGTCTCCTTCTCTGGAAACACCATATATTTT.

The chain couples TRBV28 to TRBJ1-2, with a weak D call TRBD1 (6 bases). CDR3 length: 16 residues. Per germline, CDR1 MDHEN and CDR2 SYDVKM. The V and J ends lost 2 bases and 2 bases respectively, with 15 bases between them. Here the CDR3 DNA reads TGTGCCAGCAGTTTAATAGGGGCAGGGGAGAACTATGGCTACACCTTC. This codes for CASSLIGAGENYGYTF.

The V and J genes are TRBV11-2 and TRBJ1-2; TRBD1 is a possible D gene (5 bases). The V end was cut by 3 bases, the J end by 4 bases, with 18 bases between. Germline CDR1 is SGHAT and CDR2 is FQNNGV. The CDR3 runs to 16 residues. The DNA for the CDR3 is TGTGCCAGCAGCTTTTCGGGCAGGGCTAACAGCTATGGCTACACCTTC. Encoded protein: CASSFSGRANSYGYTF.

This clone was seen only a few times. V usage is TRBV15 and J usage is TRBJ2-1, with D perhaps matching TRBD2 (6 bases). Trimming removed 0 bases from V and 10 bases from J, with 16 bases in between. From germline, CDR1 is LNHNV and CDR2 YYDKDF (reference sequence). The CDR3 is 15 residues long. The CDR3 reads CATSRDKASAREQFF. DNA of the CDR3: TGTGCCACCAGCAGAGATAAGGCTAGCGCCCGGGAGCAGTTCTTC.

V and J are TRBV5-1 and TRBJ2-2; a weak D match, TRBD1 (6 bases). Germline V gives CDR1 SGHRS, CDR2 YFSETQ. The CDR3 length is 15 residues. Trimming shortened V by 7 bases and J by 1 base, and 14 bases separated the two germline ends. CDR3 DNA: TGCGCCAGCGGGTCGGACAGTCGGAACACCGGGGAGCTGTTTTTT. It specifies CASGSDSRNTGELFF.

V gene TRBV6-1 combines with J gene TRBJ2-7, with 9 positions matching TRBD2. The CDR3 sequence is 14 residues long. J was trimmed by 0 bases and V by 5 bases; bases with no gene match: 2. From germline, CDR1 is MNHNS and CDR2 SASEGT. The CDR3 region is CASSSGRPSYEQYF. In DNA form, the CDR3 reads TGTGCCAGCAGTAGCGGGAGGCCCTCCTACGAGCAGTACTTC.

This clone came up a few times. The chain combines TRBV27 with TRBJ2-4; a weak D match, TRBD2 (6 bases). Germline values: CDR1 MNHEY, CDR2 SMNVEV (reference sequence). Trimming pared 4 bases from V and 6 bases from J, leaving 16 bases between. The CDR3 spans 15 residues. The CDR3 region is CASSSGRGGPNIQYF. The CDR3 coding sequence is TGTGCCAGCAGTTCGGGACGGGGAGGACCAAACATTCAGTACTTC.